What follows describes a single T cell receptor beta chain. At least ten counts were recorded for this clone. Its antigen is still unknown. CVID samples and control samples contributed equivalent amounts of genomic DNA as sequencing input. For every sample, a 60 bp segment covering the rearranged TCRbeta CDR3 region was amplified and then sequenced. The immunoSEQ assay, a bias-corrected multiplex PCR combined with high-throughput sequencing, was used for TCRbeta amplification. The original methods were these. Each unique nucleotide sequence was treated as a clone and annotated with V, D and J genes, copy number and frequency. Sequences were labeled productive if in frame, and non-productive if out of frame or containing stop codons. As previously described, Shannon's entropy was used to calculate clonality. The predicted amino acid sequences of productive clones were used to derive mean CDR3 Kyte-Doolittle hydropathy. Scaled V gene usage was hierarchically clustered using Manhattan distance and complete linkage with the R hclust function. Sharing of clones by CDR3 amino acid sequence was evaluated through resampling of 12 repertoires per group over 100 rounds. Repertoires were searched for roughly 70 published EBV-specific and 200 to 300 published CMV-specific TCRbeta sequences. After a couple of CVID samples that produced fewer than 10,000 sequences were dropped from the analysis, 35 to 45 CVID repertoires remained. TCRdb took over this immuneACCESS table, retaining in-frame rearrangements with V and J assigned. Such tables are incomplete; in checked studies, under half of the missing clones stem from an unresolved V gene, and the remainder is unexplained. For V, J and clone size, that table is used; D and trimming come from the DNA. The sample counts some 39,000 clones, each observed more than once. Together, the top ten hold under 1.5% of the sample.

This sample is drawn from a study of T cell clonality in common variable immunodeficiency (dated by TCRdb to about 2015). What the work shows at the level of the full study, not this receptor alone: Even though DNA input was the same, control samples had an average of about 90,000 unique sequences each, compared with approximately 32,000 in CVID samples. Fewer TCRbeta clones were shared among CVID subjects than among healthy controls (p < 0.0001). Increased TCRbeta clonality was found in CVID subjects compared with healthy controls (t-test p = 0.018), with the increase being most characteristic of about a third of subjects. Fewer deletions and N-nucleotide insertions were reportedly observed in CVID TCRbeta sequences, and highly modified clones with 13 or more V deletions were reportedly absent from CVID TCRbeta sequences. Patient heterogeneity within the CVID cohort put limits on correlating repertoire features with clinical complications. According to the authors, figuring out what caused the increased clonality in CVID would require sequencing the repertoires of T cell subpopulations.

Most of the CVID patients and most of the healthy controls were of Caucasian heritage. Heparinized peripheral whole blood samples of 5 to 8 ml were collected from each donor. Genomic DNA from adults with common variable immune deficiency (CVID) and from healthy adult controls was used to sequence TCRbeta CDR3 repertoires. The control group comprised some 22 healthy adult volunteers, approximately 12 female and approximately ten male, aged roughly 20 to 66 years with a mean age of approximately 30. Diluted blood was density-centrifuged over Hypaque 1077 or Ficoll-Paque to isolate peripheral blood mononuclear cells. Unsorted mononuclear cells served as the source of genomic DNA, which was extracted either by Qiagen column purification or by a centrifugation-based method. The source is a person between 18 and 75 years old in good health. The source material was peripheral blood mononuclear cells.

The CDR3 protein: CSAPPGLAGGRGETQYF. The sequenced CDR3 bases are TGCAGTGCCCCTCCGGGACTAGCGGGGGGGAGGGGGGAGACC. Here the chain combines TRBV20-1 and TRBJ2-5; 16 nucleotides in the junction match TRBD2. The CDR3 goes on 3 residues after the read ends, and that part is filled in from the germline J gene. For this chain, trimming is 6 bases at the V end and 5 bases at the J end, and the number of junction bases without a gene match is 12. From cysteine to phenylalanine, the CDR3 is 17 amino acids long. Sequencing covers 42 bases of the CDR3, shown here with the frame starting at base 1. The germline V gene (reference sequence) gives CDR1 as DFQATT and CDR2 as SNEGSKA.